The rows below give T cell receptor beta chains drawn from one sample of a study of T-cell reconstitution after alpha-beta-depleted transplantation in children. From the PCR reads, TCRdb called clonotypes with MiXCR, one entry per CDR3 protein. The table shows around 490,000 distinct CDR3 sequences, with 9.5% to 12% occurring only once. Sample: PBMCs, mostly from graft donor cells, taken 180 days after TCRalphabeta/CD19-depleted stem cell transplant. These receptors all stem from a female patient aged 2 to 10 who had a stem cell transplant for aplastic anemia, so the T cells may come from the graft donor. Each CDR3 is given with its conserved first and last residue. The order of the fields is J gene, D gene, V gene, clone size, CDR3 DNA, CDR3 protein. D genes are given only for firm matches. Clone size is given for some rows only: seen once, a few or many times, or a class if the clone is expanded.

J: TRBJ2-7; D: -; V: TRBV27; size: few; DNA: TGTGCCAGCAGTTTATTTGGGGAGTACGAGCAGTACTTC; CDR3: CASSLFGEYEQYF
J: TRBJ2-4; D: -; V: TRBV4-1; size: -; DNA: TGCGCCAGCAGCCCTGGAAATGACCTAGCCAAAAACATTCAGTACTTC; CDR3: CASSPGNDLAKNIQYF
J: TRBJ1-2; D: -; V: TRBV18; size: few; DNA: TGTGCCAGCTCACCAGGGAGGCGAGGTGGCTACACCTTC; CDR3: CASSPGRRGGYTF
J: TRBJ2-2; D: -; V: TRBV19; size: few; DNA: TGTGCCAGTAGCCGGGACGGCAACACCGGGGAGCTGTTTTTT; CDR3: CASSRDGNTGELFF
J: TRBJ1-5; D: -; V: TRBV6-2/TRBV6-3; size: -; DNA: TGTGCCAGCAGTTACTCGTGGCAGGGAGGGGACCAGCCCCAGCATTTT; CDR3: CASSYSWQGGDQPQHF
J: TRBJ2-1; D: -; V: TRBV12-3/TRBV12-4; size: many; DNA: TGTGCCAGCAGTTTACAGCGGGATGAGCAGTTCTTC; CDR3: CASSLQRDEQFF
J: TRBJ2-2; D: TRBD1; V: TRBV7-2; size: few; DNA: TGTGCCAGCAGCTTATTACAGGGGTTAACTGGGGAGCTGTTTTTT; CDR3: CASSLLQGLTGELFF
J: TRBJ2-1; D: -; V: TRBV6-5; size: many; DNA: TGTGCCAGCAGTTACTCTGGGAATGAGCAGTTCTTC; CDR3: CASSYSGNEQFF
J: TRBJ2-7; D: -; V: TRBV7-6; size: few; DNA: TGTGCCAGCAGCTGGGATGCAGGGGTCTACGAGCAGTACTTC; CDR3: CASSWDAGVYEQYF
J: TRBJ1-4; D: -; V: TRBV7-8; size: -; DNA: TGTGCCAGCAGCTTGGTTATTAAGCAGTCTAATGAAAAACTGTTTTTT; CDR3: CASSLVIKQSNEKLFF
J: TRBJ2-2; D: -; V: TRBV29-1; size: -; DNA: TGCAGCGTTGAGGTCCCAACGAACACCGGGGAGCTGTTTTTT; CDR3: CSVEVPTNTGELFF
J: TRBJ2-3; D: -; V: TRBV27; size: few; DNA: TGTGCCAGCTCCAGAGCCGCGAGCACAGATACGCAGTATTTT; CDR3: CASSRAASTDTQYF
J: TRBJ2-3; D: -; V: TRBV18; size: few; DNA: TGTGCCAGCTCACGACACAGAGGCTTCACAGATACGCAGTATTTT; CDR3: CASSRHRGFTDTQYF
J: TRBJ1-1; D: -; V: TRBV28; size: -; DNA: TGTGCCAGCAGTTTATACAGGGCGGACACTGAAGCTTTCTTT; CDR3: CASSLYRADTEAFF
J: TRBJ1-4; D: -; V: TRBV19; size: -; DNA: TGTGCCAGTAAAGATCTGGTCGGGAATGAAAAACTGTTTTTT; CDR3: CASKDLVGNEKLFF
J: TRBJ2-1; D: TRBD2; V: TRBV20-1; size: -; DNA: TGCAGTGCTAGGCGTACTTCCGGGAGGCCGGGGGGGGAGCAGTTCTTC; CDR3: CSARRTSGRPGGEQFF
J: TRBJ2-1; D: TRBD1; V: TRBV18; size: few; DNA: TGTGCCAGCTCACCGGTACCGGGACAGGGTTACAATGAGCAGTTCTTC; CDR3: CASSPVPGQGYNEQFF
J: TRBJ2-4; D: -; V: TRBV7-2; size: -; DNA: TGTGCCAGCAGCTTAGTGTCACCCCTAGCCAAAAACATTCAGTACTTC; CDR3: CASSLVSPLAKNIQYF
J: TRBJ2-7; D: -; V: TRBV6-1; size: few; DNA: TGTGCCAGCGTGGGCAGGTCCCACGAGCAGTACTTC; CDR3: CASVGRSHEQYF
J: TRBJ1-1; D: -; V: TRBV20-1; size: -; DNA: TGCATGTCACGGGCTTGGAACACTGAAGCTTTCTTT; CDR3: CMSRAWNTEAFF
J: TRBJ1-1; D: -; V: TRBV7-3; size: -; DNA: TGTGCCAGCAGCTTAACGGGACGGGTCACTGAAGCTTTCTTT; CDR3: CASSLTGRVTEAFF
J: TRBJ2-1; D: TRBD2; V: TRBV24-1; size: few; DNA: TGTGCCACCAGTGATTTAACGGCGACTAGCGGGGGCTACAATGAGCAGTTCTTC; CDR3: CATSDLTATSGGYNEQFF
J: TRBJ1-1; D: -; V: TRBV7-9; size: few; DNA: TGTGCCAGCAACCACCAGGGGAACACTGAAGCTTTCTTT; CDR3: CASNHQGNTEAFF
J: TRBJ2-2; D: TRBD2; V: TRBV4-3; size: few; DNA: TGCGCCAGCCGCACCCTTAGCGGGAGGGCCCCCGGGGAGCTGTTTTTT; CDR3: CASRTLSGRAPGELFF
J: TRBJ1-2; D: -; V: TRBV27; size: few; DNA: TGTGCCAGCAGTTTTCGGGATAACTATGGCTACACCTTC; CDR3: CASSFRDNYGYTF
J: TRBJ2-1; D: TRBD2; V: TRBV18; size: many; DNA: TGTGCCAGCTCACCACGTCTAGCGGGAGTCGGGAATGAGCAGTTCTTC; CDR3: CASSPRLAGVGNEQFF
J: TRBJ2-5; D: -; V: TRBV12-3/TRBV12-4; size: many; DNA: TGTGCCAGCAGTAACTACGCCAGAAAAGAGACCCAGTACTTC; CDR3: CASSNYARKETQYF
J: TRBJ1-2; D: TRBD1; V: TRBV7-9; size: -; DNA: TGTGCCAGCAGCCCCAACAACAGGGGTGTGTATGGCTACACCTTC; CDR3: CASSPNNRGVYGYTF
J: TRBJ2-3; D: TRBD2; V: TRBV29-1; size: few; DNA: TGCAGCGTTGCCTCCAGGCTGGGACTAGCCCTCGGCGGGGATACGCAGTATTTT; CDR3: CSVASRLGLALGGDTQYF
J: TRBJ2-3; D: -; V: TRBV12-3/TRBV12-4; size: -; DNA: TGTGCCAGCATCTCCCGGGACTCTTCCCCTCCAGATACGCAGTATTTT; CDR3: CASISRDSSPPDTQYF
J: TRBJ2-2; D: -; V: TRBV7-9; size: -; DNA: TGTGCCAGCAGCTTATATGGGACAACAAACACCGGGGAGCTGTTTTTT; CDR3: CASSLYGTTNTGELFF
J: TRBJ2-2; D: TRBD2; V: TRBV25-1; size: -; DNA: TGTGCCAGCAGTGCAGGGACTAGCGGATTCACCGGGGAGCTGTTTTTT; CDR3: CASSAGTSGFTGELFF
J: TRBJ2-2; D: TRBD1; V: TRBV12-3/TRBV12-4; size: few; DNA: TGTGCCAGCAGTGCGGACAGGGCGGGCACCGGGGAGCTGTTTTTT; CDR3: CASSADRAGTGELFF
J: TRBJ1-4; D: TRBD1; V: TRBV7-2; size: many; DNA: TGTGCCAGCAGCTTCGACAGGGCGGGTGAAAAACTGTTTTTT; CDR3: CASSFDRAGEKLFF
J: TRBJ1-2; D: -; V: TRBV5-1; size: -; DNA: TGCGCCAGCAGACCTACTGGACGGCCGGACGGCTACACCTTC; CDR3: CASRPTGRPDGYTF
J: TRBJ1-1; D: -; V: TRBV12-3/TRBV12-4; size: -; DNA: TGTGCCAGCAGTTTAGAGGTTTTTGGACAGCTGAACACTGAAGCTTTCTTT; CDR3: CASSLEVFGQLNTEAFF
J: TRBJ1-2; D: -; V: TRBV20-1; size: few; DNA: TGCAGTGCCTCCGGACAGAGCGCTCTTAGCTACACCTTC; CDR3: CSASGQSALSYTF
J: TRBJ1-6; D: -; V: TRBV28; size: few; DNA: TGTGCTTCCGAGGGCCCGATGCCCTATAATTCACCCCTCCACTTT; CDR3: CASEGPMPYNSPLHF
J: TRBJ2-1; D: TRBD1; V: TRBV3-1; size: few; DNA: TGTGCCAGCAGTCCCGGGACAGGGGTTAATGAGCAGTTCTTC; CDR3: CASSPGTGVNEQFF
J: TRBJ2-5; D: -; V: TRBV27; size: few; DNA: TGTGCCAGCAGGGGACGGGCCTCGGATGGGGAGACCCAGTACTTC; CDR3: CASRGRASDGETQYF
J: TRBJ1-2; D: TRBD1; V: TRBV15; size: many; DNA: TGTGCCACCAGCAGAGGACAGGGCCAAGGCTACACCTTC; CDR3: CATSRGQGQGYTF
J: TRBJ2-5; D: -; V: TRBV12-3/TRBV12-4; size: -; DNA: TGTGCCAGCAGTTTGAGGGTAAACCAAGAGACCCAGTACTTC; CDR3: CASSLRVNQETQYF
J: TRBJ1-5; D: -; V: TRBV7-2; size: -; DNA: TGTGCCAGCACTTTAGGGGGGGGAGTCGGTCAGCCCCAGCATTTT; CDR3: CASTLGGGVGQPQHF
J: TRBJ1-2; D: -; V: TRBV28; size: few; DNA: TGTGCCAGCAGTTTAAGTAGGTGGGGGCCCCTCTATGGCTACACCTTC; CDR3: CASSLSRWGPLYGYTF
J: TRBJ2-1; D: TRBD2; V: TRBV3-1; size: -; DNA: TGTGCCAGCAGCCAAGTGGCGGGAGTACCCAATGAGCAGTTCTTC; CDR3: CASSQVAGVPNEQFF
J: TRBJ1-2; D: -; V: TRBV5-1; size: -; DNA: TGCGCCAGCAGCCTGGAAAGGGATTCCAACTATGGCTACACCTTC; CDR3: CASSLERDSNYGYTF
J: TRBJ2-5; D: -; V: TRBV20-1; size: -; DNA: TGCAGTGCTAGGCGGGGCTTTGGGGAGACCCAGTACTTC; CDR3: CSARRGFGETQYF
J: TRBJ2-1; D: TRBD2; V: TRBV7-8; size: few; DNA: TGTGCCAGCAGCTTAGTAGTCGGCGGGAGGGCCATCGATGAGCAGTTCTTC; CDR3: CASSLVVGGRAIDEQFF
J: TRBJ1-2; D: -; V: TRBV9; size: -; DNA: TGTGCCAGCAGCGTCGATCACTATGGCTACACCTTC; CDR3: CASSVDHYGYTF
J: TRBJ2-2; D: TRBD1; V: TRBV12-3/TRBV12-4; size: once; DNA: TGTGCCAGCAGTTCCCGAAGGATGGACAGGTTGAACACCGGGGAGCTGTTTTTT; CDR3: CASSSRRMDRLNTGELFF
J: TRBJ2-2; D: TRBD2; V: TRBV7-9; size: few; DNA: TGTGCCAGCAGCTTCGCGGGAGGGCCGAACACCGGGGAGCTGTTTTTT; CDR3: CASSFAGGPNTGELFF
J: TRBJ2-7; D: -; V: TRBV4-3; size: few; DNA: TGCGCCAGCAGCCAAGATTTTACCCGGAACGAGCAGTACTTC; CDR3: CASSQDFTRNEQYF
J: TRBJ1-6; D: TRBD1; V: TRBV2; size: few; DNA: TGTGCCAGCAGAGGGGGGACAGATAATTCACCCCTCCACTTT; CDR3: CASRGGTDNSPLHF